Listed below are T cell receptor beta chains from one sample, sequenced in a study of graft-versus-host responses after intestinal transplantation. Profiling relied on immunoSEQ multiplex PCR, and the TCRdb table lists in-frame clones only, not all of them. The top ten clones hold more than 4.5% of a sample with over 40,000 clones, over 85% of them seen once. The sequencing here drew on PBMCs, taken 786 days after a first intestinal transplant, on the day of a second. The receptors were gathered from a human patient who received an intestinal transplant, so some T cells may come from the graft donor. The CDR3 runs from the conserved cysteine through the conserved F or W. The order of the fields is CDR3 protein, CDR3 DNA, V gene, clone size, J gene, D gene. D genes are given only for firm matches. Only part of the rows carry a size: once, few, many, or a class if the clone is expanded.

cdr3_aa: CSASPLATSTDTQYF
cdr3_nt: TGCAGCGCCTCCCCATTAGCGACTAGCACAGATACGCAGTATTTT
v_call: TRBV29-1
clone_size: NA
j_call: TRBJ2-3
d_call: NA

cdr3_aa: CASSPMTGANEQFF
cdr3_nt: TGTGCCAGCTCACCAATGACAGGGGCCAATGAGCAGTTCTTC
v_call: TRBV18
clone_size: NA
j_call: TRBJ2-1
d_call: TRBD1

cdr3_aa: CASSLPGLPSKAFF
cdr3_nt: TGTGCCAGCAGTTTACCGGGACTGCCTAGTAAAGCTTTCTTT
v_call: TRBV28
clone_size: NA
j_call: TRBJ1-1
d_call: NA

cdr3_aa: CASSVGQAQGETQYF
cdr3_nt: TGTGCCAGCAGCGTGGGACAGGCGCAGGGGGAGACCCAGTACTTC
v_call: TRBV9
clone_size: NA
j_call: TRBJ2-5
d_call: TRBD1

cdr3_aa: CASSHGLGVTGELFF
cdr3_nt: TGTGCCAGCAGCCACGGGCTGGGAGTCACCGGGGAGCTGTTTTTT
v_call: TRBV7-8
clone_size: NA
j_call: TRBJ2-2
d_call: NA

cdr3_aa: CASSPSRETQYF
cdr3_nt: TGTGCCAGCAGCCCTAGTCGGGAGACCCAGTACTTC
v_call: TRBV7-9
clone_size: NA
j_call: TRBJ2-5
d_call: NA

cdr3_aa: CASSIPSSEAFF
cdr3_nt: TGTGCCAGTAGTATCCCCAGCTCTGAAGCTTTCTTT
v_call: TRBV19
clone_size: NA
j_call: TRBJ1-1
d_call: NA

cdr3_aa: CASSENGAYGYTF
cdr3_nt: TGCGCCAGCAGTGAAAATGGGGCATATGGCTACACCTTC
v_call: TRBV10-1
clone_size: NA
j_call: TRBJ1-2
d_call: NA

cdr3_aa: CASSLTSGSLDTQYF
cdr3_nt: TGTGCCAGCAGCTTGACTAGCGGGAGTCTGGATACGCAGTATTTT
v_call: TRBV7-3
clone_size: NA
j_call: TRBJ2-3
d_call: TRBD2

cdr3_aa: CASSNRLATLLDEQYF
cdr3_nt: TGTGCCAGCAGTAACAGGTTAGCTACACTGTTAGACGAGCAGTACTTC
v_call: TRBV21-1
clone_size: NA
j_call: TRBJ2-7
d_call: NA

cdr3_aa: CASSQSDQVNRNTEAFF
cdr3_nt: TGCGCCAGCAGTCAATCGGATCAGGTCAACCGAAACACTGAAGCTTTCTTT
v_call: TRBV23-1
clone_size: NA
j_call: TRBJ1-1
d_call: NA

cdr3_aa: CASSAGLAGGGGTQYF
cdr3_nt: TGTGCCAGCAGCGCGGGACTAGCGGGAGGAGGGGGGACCCAGTACTTC
v_call: TRBV11-2
clone_size: NA
j_call: TRBJ2-5
d_call: TRBD2

cdr3_aa: CASSDPKSSGANVLTF
cdr3_nt: TGTGCCAGCAGTGACCCCAAGAGCTCTGGGGCCAACGTCCTGACTTTC
v_call: TRBV2
clone_size: once
j_call: TRBJ2-6
d_call: NA

cdr3_aa: CASSPVGTSTDTQYF
cdr3_nt: TGTGCCAGCAGTCCCGTGGGGACTAGCACAGATACGCAGTATTTT
v_call: TRBV7-6
clone_size: NA
j_call: TRBJ2-3
d_call: NA

cdr3_aa: CAWSRPPGTGETEAFF
cdr3_nt: TGTGCCTGGAGTCGCCCTCCCGGGACAGGGGAGACTGAAGCTTTCTTT
v_call: TRBV30
clone_size: NA
j_call: TRBJ1-1
d_call: TRBD1

cdr3_aa: CASSKPGEVGELFF
cdr3_nt: TGTGCCAGTAGTAAGCCAGGGGAGGTCGGGGAGCTGTTTTTT
v_call: TRBV19
clone_size: NA
j_call: TRBJ2-2
d_call: NA

cdr3_aa: CASSLVGLVSNEQFF
cdr3_nt: TGTGCCAGCAGCTTAGTGGGACTAGTCTCCAATGAGCAGTTCTTC
v_call: TRBV7-2
clone_size: NA
j_call: TRBJ2-1
d_call: TRBD2

cdr3_aa: CASSAQAGSTDTQYF
cdr3_nt: TGTGCCAGTAGTGCCCAAGCGGGGAGCACAGATACGCAGTATTTT
v_call: TRBV19
clone_size: NA
j_call: TRBJ2-3
d_call: TRBD2

cdr3_aa: CASRRDEWQETQYF
cdr3_nt: TGCGCCAGCAGGCGTGACGAGTGGCAAGAGACCCAGTACTTC
v_call: TRBV5-1
clone_size: NA
j_call: TRBJ2-5
d_call: NA

cdr3_aa: CASSIGDTEAFF
cdr3_nt: TGTGCCAGCAGCATAGGGGACACTGAAGCTTTCTTT
v_call: TRBV13
clone_size: NA
j_call: TRBJ1-1
d_call: NA

cdr3_aa: CASSLTGSPSGANVLTF
cdr3_nt: TGCGCCAGCAGCTTGACAGGGAGTCCATCTGGGGCCAACGTCCTGACTTTC
v_call: TRBV5-1
clone_size: once
j_call: TRBJ2-6
d_call: NA

cdr3_aa: CASSRDQNQPQHF
cdr3_nt: TGTGCCAGCAGCCGGGACCAGAATCAGCCCCAGCATTTT
v_call: TRBV28
clone_size: NA
j_call: TRBJ1-5
d_call: NA

cdr3_aa: CASPPLGLRGSYEQYF
cdr3_nt: TGTGCCAGTCCCCCGTTAGGTTTGCGGGGGTCCTACGAGCAGTACTTC
v_call: TRBV28
clone_size: few
j_call: TRBJ2-7
d_call: TRBD2

cdr3_aa: CASNFGGSETQYF
cdr3_nt: TGTGCCAGCAACTTTGGGGGTTCAGAGACCCAGTACTTC
v_call: TRBV28
clone_size: NA
j_call: TRBJ2-5
d_call: NA

cdr3_aa: CVSSRTVAGGGRAQYF
cdr3_nt: TGTGTCAGTAGTCGTACCGTGGCGGGAGGGGGTAGGGCGCAGTATTTT
v_call: TRBV19
clone_size: NA
j_call: TRBJ2-3
d_call: TRBD2

cdr3_aa: CVSSTSYGLGQPQHF
cdr3_nt: TGTGTCAGCAGTACTTCCTATGGGCTGGGTCAGCCCCAGCATTTT
v_call: TRBV28
clone_size: NA
j_call: TRBJ1-5
d_call: NA

cdr3_aa: CAWRIGRRTEAFF
cdr3_nt: TGTGCCTGGAGGATAGGTAGGAGGACTGAAGCTTTCTTT
v_call: TRBV30
clone_size: NA
j_call: TRBJ1-1
d_call: NA

cdr3_aa: CASRRGQGFVQPQHF
cdr3_nt: TGTGCCAGCCGGCGGGGACAGGGTTTTGTCCAGCCCCAGCATTTT
v_call: TRBV2
clone_size: once
j_call: TRBJ1-5
d_call: TRBD1

cdr3_aa: CASSPGNLGETQYF
cdr3_nt: TGTGCCAGCAGCCCAGGAAATTTGGGGGAGACCCAGTACTTC
v_call: TRBV9
clone_size: NA
j_call: TRBJ2-5
d_call: NA

cdr3_aa: CASSLAATYEQYF
cdr3_nt: TGTGCCAGCAGTTTGGCGGCCACCTACGAGCAGTACTTC
v_call: TRBV27
clone_size: NA
j_call: TRBJ2-7
d_call: NA

cdr3_aa: CASSQLRTGPGGYTF
cdr3_nt: TGCGCCAGCAGCCAACTAAGGACAGGCCCGGGGGGCTACACCTTC
v_call: TRBV4-1
clone_size: NA
j_call: TRBJ1-2
d_call: TRBD1